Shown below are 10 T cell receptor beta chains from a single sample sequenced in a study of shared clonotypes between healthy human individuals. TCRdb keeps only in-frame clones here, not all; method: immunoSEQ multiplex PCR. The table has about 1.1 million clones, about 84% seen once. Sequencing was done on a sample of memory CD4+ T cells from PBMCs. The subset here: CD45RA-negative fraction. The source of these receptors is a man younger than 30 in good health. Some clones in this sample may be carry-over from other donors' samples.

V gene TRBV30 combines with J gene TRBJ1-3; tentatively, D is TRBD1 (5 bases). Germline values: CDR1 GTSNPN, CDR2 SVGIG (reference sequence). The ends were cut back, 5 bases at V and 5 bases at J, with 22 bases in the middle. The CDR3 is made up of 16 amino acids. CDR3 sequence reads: CAWLSNYGGRRNTIYF. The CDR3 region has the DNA TGTGCCTGGCTGTCAAATTATGGGGGTCGGAGAAACACCATATATTTT.

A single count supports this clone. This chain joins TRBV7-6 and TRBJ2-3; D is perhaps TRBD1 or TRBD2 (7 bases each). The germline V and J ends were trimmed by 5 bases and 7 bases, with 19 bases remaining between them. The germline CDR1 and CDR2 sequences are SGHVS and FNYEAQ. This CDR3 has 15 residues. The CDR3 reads CASSKGTVAGHTQYF. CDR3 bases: TGTGCCAGCAGCAAAGGGACAGTAGCGGGTCATACGCAGTATTTT. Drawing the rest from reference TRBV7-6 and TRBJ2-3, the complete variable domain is GAGVSQSPRYKVTKRGQDVALRCDPISGHVSLYWYRQALGQGPEFLTYFNYEAQQDKSGLPNDRFSAERPEGSISTLTIQRTEQRDSAMYRCASSKGTVAGHTQYFGPGTRLTVL.

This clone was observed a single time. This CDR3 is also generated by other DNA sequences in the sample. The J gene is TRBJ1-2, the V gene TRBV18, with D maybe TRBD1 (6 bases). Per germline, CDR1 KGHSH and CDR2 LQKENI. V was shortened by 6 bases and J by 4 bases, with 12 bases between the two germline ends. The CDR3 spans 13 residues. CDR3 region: CASSETGGYGYTF. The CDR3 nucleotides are TGTGCCAGCTCGGAGACAGGTGGCTATGGCTACACCTTC.

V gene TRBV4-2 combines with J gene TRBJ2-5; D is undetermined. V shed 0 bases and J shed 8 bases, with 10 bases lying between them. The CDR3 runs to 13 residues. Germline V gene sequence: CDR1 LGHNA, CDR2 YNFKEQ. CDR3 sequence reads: CASSQERDRTQYF. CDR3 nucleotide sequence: TGTGCCAGCAGCCAAGAACGTGACCGTACCCAGTACTTC.

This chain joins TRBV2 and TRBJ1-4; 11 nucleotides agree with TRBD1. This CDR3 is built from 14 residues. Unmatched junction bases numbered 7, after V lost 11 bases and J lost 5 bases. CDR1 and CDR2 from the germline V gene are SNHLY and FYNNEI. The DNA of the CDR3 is TGTGCCTCCATATGGGACAGGGGGAATGAAAAACTGTTTTTT. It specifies CASIWDRGNEKLFF.

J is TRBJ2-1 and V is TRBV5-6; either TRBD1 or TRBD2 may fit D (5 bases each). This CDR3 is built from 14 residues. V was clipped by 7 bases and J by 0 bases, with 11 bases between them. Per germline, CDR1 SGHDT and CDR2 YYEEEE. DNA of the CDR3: TGTGCCAGCGGCCGGGACCACTCCTACAATGAGCAGTTCTTC. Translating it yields CASGRDHSYNEQFF.

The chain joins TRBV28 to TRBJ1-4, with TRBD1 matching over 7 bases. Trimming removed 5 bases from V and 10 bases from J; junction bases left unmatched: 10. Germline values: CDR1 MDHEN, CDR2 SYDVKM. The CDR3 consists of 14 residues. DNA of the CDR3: TGTGCCAGCAGTGTGAACAGGGGCTACGGAAAACTGTTTTTT. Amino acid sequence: CASSVNRGYGKLFF.

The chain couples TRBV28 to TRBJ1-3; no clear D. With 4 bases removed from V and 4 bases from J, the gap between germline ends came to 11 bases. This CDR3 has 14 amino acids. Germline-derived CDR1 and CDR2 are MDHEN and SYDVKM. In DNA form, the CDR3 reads TGTGCCAGCAGTTCAACTCTGGGGGGAAACACCATATATTTT. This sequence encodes CASSSTLGGNTIYF.

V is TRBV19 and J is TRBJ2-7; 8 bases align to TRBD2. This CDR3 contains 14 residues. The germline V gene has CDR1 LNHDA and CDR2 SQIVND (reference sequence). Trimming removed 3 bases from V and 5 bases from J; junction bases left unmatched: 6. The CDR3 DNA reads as TGTGCCAGTAGTATCAGCGGGAGTAGGGACGAGCAGTACTTC. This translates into CASSISGSRDEQYF.

Here the CDR3 DNA reads TGTGCCAGCAGCAAGAAGGAGGGTGCGGCCGGGGAGCTGTTTTTT. Encoded protein: CASSKKEGAAGELFF. The chain is built from TRBV5-4 and TRBJ2-2, with D possibly being TRBD2 (6 bases). In germline, CDR1 is SGHNT, CDR2 YYREEE (reference sequence). Trimming took 4 bases from V and 6 from J, leaving 16 bases between them. The CDR3 runs to 15 residues.